Following are 19 T cell receptor beta chains from one sample sequenced in a study of cytomegalovirus exposure and HLA in healthy donors. A multiplex PCR was run with 60 Vbeta primers and 13 Jbeta primers. The data were produced by immunoSEQ multiplex PCR, yet TCRdb's version contains in-frame clones alone and is incomplete. The sample yields under 150,000 clones, approximately 80% seen once. The sequenced sample consisted of PBMCs. The source of these receptors is a woman aged 45 to 65 in good health and CMV-seropositive.

V and J are TRBV4-2 and TRBJ1-1, with D perhaps TRBD1 (6 bases). The length of the CDR3 is 15 residues. The V gene's germline CDR1 is LGHNA and CDR2 YNFKEQ. V lost 1 base and J 1 base, leaving 10 bases between the germline ends. For the CDR3, the DNA is TGTGCCAGCAGCCAAGGACAGGCCCCGAACACTGAAGCTTTCTTT. It codes for CASSQGQAPNTEAFF.

This chain links TRBV6-1 with TRBJ1-1, with D unclear. The CDR3 has 14 amino acids. V lost 1 base to trimming and J lost 6 bases, with 12 bases between them. CDR1 is MNHNS and CDR2 is SASEGT in the germline V gene. The CDR3 protein is CASSEGEGRAEAFF. The DNA of the CDR3 is TGTGCCAGCAGTGAAGGGGAGGGAAGGGCTGAAGCTTTCTTT.

The chain carries TRBV5-5 and TRBJ2-5, with a possible D match to TRBD1 (6 bases). V gave up 4 bases and J gave up 2 bases, with 12 bases separating them. Germline CDR1 reads SGHKS; CDR2 reads YYEKEE (reference sequence). The CDR3 extends over 14 amino acids. Here the CDR3 DNA reads TGTGCCAGCAGCGCCTGGACAGAACAAGAGACCCAGTACTTC. Its translation: CASSAWTEQETQYF.

The rearrangement joins TRBV7-2 to TRBJ1-2; D gene unclear. The ends were cut back, 1 base at V and 8 bases at J, with 11 bases in the middle. The CDR3 is made up of 13 amino acids. Germline V lookup: CDR1 SGHTA, CDR2 FQGNSA. This chain's CDR3 is CASSLGVLEGYTF. The DNA for the CDR3 is TGTGCCAGCAGCTTAGGGGTCTTGGAGGGCTACACCTTC.

V is TRBV5-1 and J is TRBJ2-5; 9 bases agree with TRBD1. V was clipped by 4 bases and J by 11 bases; unmatched bases: 15. The CDR3 sequence is 15 residues long. Per the germline V gene, CDR1 is SGHRS and CDR2 is YFSETQ. The CDR3 DNA is TGCGCCAGCAGCATCGGGGACAGGGCAACCTGGGAGCAGTACTTC. It is translated as CASSIGDRATWEQYF. The whole variable domain, filled in from reference TRBV5-1 and TRBJ2-5, reads KAGVTQTPRYLIKTRGQQVTLSCSPISGHRSVSWYQQTPGQGLQFLFEYFSETQRNKGNFPGRFSGRQFSNSRSEMNVSTLELGDSALYLCASSIGDRATWEQYFGPGTRLLVL.

CDR3 protein: CASTLAGTGGEKLFF. The DNA of the CDR3 is TGTGCCAGCACCCTCGCCGGGACAGGGGGTGAAAAACTGTTTTTT. The rearrangement links TRBV5-6 to TRBJ1-4, with 11 bases that match TRBD1. The CDR3 is 15 amino acids. Germline-derived CDR1 and CDR2 are SGHDT and YYEEEE. Losses at the gene ends were 6 bases for V and 7 bases for J; bases not matched to a gene: 8.

CDR3 region: CASSPTSSGVSGANVLTF. For the CDR3, the DNA is TGTGCCAGCAGCCCTACCTCGTCCGGGGTCTCTGGGGCCAACGTCCTGACTTTC. The chain combines TRBV7-2 with TRBJ2-6; perhaps TRBD2 as D (5 bases). The germline CDR1 and CDR2 sequences are SGHTA and FQGNSA. The CDR3 is 18 amino acids. V was shortened by 5 bases and J by 0 bases, with 17 bases between the two germline ends.

The chain joins TRBV19 to TRBJ2-2, with 8 bases aligning to TRBD2. V was clipped by 11 bases and J by 7 bases; unmatched bases: 9. The germline gives CDR1 LNHDA, CDR2 SQIVND (reference sequence). The CDR3 spans 13 residues. The CDR3 sequence: CAGGGLWGGELFF. CDR3 sequence (DNA): TGTGCCGGCGGGGGGCTTTGGGGCGGGGAGCTGTTTTTT. Full variable domain (missing parts from reference TRBV19 and TRBJ2-2): DGGITQSPKYLFRKEGQNVTLSCEQNLNHDAMYWYRQDPGQGLRLIYYSQIVNDFQKGDIAEGYSVSREKKESFPLTVTSAQKNPTAFYLCAGGGLWGGELFFGEGSRLTVL.

Regarding this clone: The DNA is omitted, as the CDR3 cannot be located on it reliably, and the CDR3 follows TCRdb's listing. The chain carries TRBV12-5 and TRBJ1-2; the D call of TRBD1 is as the table states it, not checked on the DNA. Germline CDR1 is LGHNT and CDR2 is FRNRAP. The CDR3 totals 16 residues, both ends included. CDR3 loop: CASGLGMGALNYGYTF.

In this sample, this clone turned up a few times. V usage is TRBV5-8 and J usage is TRBJ2-7; 12 nucleotides match TRBD1. Germline loops: CDR1 SGHTS, CDR2 YDEGEE. The V gene end was trimmed by 4 bases and the J gene end by 5 bases; junction bases not matched to a gene: 7. The CDR3 contains 15 residues. CDR3 in amino acids: CASSAMGQGADEQYF. The DNA for the CDR3 is TGTGCCAGCAGCGCCATGGGACAGGGGGCCGACGAGCAGTACTTC.

V and J are TRBV5-1 and TRBJ2-7; weak D call: TRBD1 (6 bases). This CDR3 is 16 amino acids long. Trimming removed 2 bases at V and 0 bases at J, with 15 bases between. Germline CDR1 SGHRS, CDR2 YFSETQ. CDR3 DNA sequence: TGCGCCAGCAGCTTTACTCCGACAGGAAGCTCCTACGAGCAGTACTTC. It codes for CASSFTPTGSSYEQYF.

This clone was observed once. DNA for the CDR3: TGTGCCAGCAGCTTAGATGGGAGTAGGGGGCTCGAGCAGTACTTC. Its protein product is CASSLDGSRGLEQYF. The chain couples TRBV7-2 to TRBJ2-7; 7 bases are a match to TRBD1. The V and J ends lost 1 base and 6 bases, in that order; junction bases with no gene match: 9. Germline CDR1 is SGHTA and CDR2 is FQGNSA. This CDR3 is 15 amino acids long.

This clone was found once. The chain recombines TRBV7-2 with TRBJ2-7; 7 nucleotides line up with TRBD2. The ends lost 4 bases at V and 1 base at J; junction bases unmatched: 7. The CDR3 runs 15 residues. CDR1 and CDR2 (germline): SGHTA, FQGNSA. In nucleotides, the CDR3 is TGTGCCAGCAGCTCCGGGGTAGCGGGTTCCTACGAGCAGTACTTC. Its protein product is CASSSGVAGSYEQYF.

The chain carries TRBV5-1 and TRBJ2-5; 12 bases map to TRBD2. Germline CDR1 SGHRS, CDR2 YFSETQ. The CDR3 is 15 residues long. With 4 bases clipped from V and 2 bases from J, the junction kept 3 bases outside the gene matches. CDR3 residues: CASSDGLAGQETQYF. CDR3 in DNA: TGCGCCAGCAGCGACGGACTAGCGGGACAAGAGACCCAGTACTTC.

The CDR3 region is CASSLERDGGSNQPQHF. CDR3 in DNA: TGTGCCAGCAGCTTAGAGAGGGACGGGGGAAGCAATCAGCCCCAGCATTTT. The V call is TRBV11-2, the J call TRBJ1-5; D is perhaps TRBD1 (5 bases). V was clipped by 0 bases and J by 1 base, with 13 bases between them. CDR1 and CDR2 from the germline V gene are SGHAT and FQNNGV. This CDR3 has 17 residues.

This clone was counted only a few times. The V gene is TRBV6-1, the J gene TRBJ1-2; D is perhaps TRBD1 (6 bases). The CDR3 is made up of 13 amino acids. The germline V gene has CDR1 MNHNS and CDR2 SASEGT. V lost 10 bases to trimming and J lost 1 base, with 13 bases between them. The CDR3 bases are TGTGCCATCGCGACAGGTTTTAACTATGGCTACACCTTC. It encodes CAIATGFNYGYTF.

CDR3 sequence reads: CASSIGTGSRFF. The DNA for the CDR3 is TGTGCCAGCAGCATTGGGACCGGGAGCAGGTTCTTC. The rearrangement links TRBV5-4 to TRBJ2-1; a weak D match, TRBD2 (6 bases). Germline loops: CDR1 SGHNT, CDR2 YYREEE (reference sequence). CDR3 length: 12 residues. Between the trimmed V and J ends, which lost 4 bases and 15 bases, there was a span of 17 bases.

The chain joins TRBV15 to TRBJ2-7; D is undetermined. Germline lookup yields CDR1 LNHNV and CDR2 YYDKDF (reference sequence). CDR3 length: 14 amino acids. Trimming took 0 bases from V and 0 from J, leaving 6 bases between them. CDR3 in DNA: TGTGCCACCAGCAGAGACAGATTCTCCTACGAGCAGTACTTC. Translating it yields CATSRDRFSYEQYF.

This clone was counted between two and nine times. The rearrangement joins TRBV15 to TRBJ1-2; D call uncertain. Germline assignment: CDR1 LNHNV and CDR2 YYDKDF (reference sequence). This CDR3 region has 15 residues. The germline V and J ends were trimmed by 3 bases and 6 bases, with 17 bases remaining between them. This CDR3 reads CATSRWIGRADGYTF. Written as DNA, the CDR3 is TGTGCCACCAGCAGGTGGATTGGGAGGGCTGATGGCTACACCTTC.